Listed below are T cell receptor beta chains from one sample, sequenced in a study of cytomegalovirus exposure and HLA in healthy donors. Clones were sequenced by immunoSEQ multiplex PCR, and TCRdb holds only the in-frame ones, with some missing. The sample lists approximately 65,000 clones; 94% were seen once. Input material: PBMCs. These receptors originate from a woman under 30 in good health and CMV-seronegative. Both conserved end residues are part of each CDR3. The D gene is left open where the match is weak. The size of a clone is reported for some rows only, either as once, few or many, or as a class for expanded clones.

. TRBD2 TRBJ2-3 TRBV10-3 TGTGCCATCAGTGAGGTCCCTAGCGGGGGGAGCACAGATACGCAGTATTTT CAISEVPSGGSTDTQYF
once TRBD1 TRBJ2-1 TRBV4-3 TGCGCCAGCAGCCTGGGGACAGGGACCTACAATGAGCAGTTCTTC CASSLGTGTYNEQFF
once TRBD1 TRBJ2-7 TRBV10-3 TGTGCCATCAACACAGGGGGCCGGGACGAGCAGTACTTC CAINTGGRDEQYF
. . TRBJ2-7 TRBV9 TGTGCCAGCAGCGTGGGCCAGTCCAGCTCCTACGAGCAGTACTTC CASSVGQSSSYEQYF
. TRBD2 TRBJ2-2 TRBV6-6 TGTGCCAGCAGTTACCCAGCGGGAGTCGGCGGGGAGCTGTTTTTT CASSYPAGVGGELFF
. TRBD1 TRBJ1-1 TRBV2 TGTGCCAGAAGGACAGGGGCGAACACTGAAGCTTTCTTT CARRTGANTEAFF
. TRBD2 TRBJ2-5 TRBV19 TGTGCCAGTAGCCGTGGGGTTAGCGGGACTGCCAGAGCGACCCAGTACTTC CASSRGVSGTARATQYF
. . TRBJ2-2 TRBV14 TGTGCCAGCAGCCCCAGAGGTGTGGGAGCCACCGGGGAGCTGTTTTTT CASSPRGVGATGELFF
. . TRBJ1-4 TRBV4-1 TGCGCCAGCAGCCAAGTTGAGATTACCGGGGAAAAACTGTTTTTT CASSQVEITGEKLFF
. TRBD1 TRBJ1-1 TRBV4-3 TGCGCCAGCAGCCGCAGGGGGGCCACTGAAGCTTTCTTT CASSRRGATEAFF
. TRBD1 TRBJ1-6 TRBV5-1 TGCGCCAGCAGCCCGGGACAGGGTTTAAAGGGTTCACCCCTCCACTTT CASSPGQGLKGSPLHF
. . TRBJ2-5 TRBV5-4 TGTGCCAGCAGCTTAACTACCCAAGAGACCCAGTACTTC CASSLTTQETQYF
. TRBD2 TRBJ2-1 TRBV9 TGTGCCAGCAGCCCCAAGGGGCTAGCGGGAGGGCTCACCTACAATGAGCAGTTCTTC CASSPKGLAGGLTYNEQFF
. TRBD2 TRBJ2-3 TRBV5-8 TGTGCCAGCAGCTTGGGCCAGACTAGCGGGGGGCCAGATACGCAGTATTTT CASSLGQTSGGPDTQYF
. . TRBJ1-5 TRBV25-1 TGTGCCAGCAGTGACCCAGGAATAAATCAGCCCCAGCATTTT CASSDPGINQPQHF
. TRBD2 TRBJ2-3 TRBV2 TGTGCCAGCGGACGGACTAGCGGGAGGGCCACAGATACGCAGTATTTT CASGRTSGRATDTQYF
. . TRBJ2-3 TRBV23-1 TGCGCCAGCAGTCAATCGAACGGTTTCACAGATACGCAGTATTTT CASSQSNGFTDTQYF
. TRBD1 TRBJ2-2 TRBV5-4 TGTGCCAGCAGCCCCGGGACAGGGGACACCGGGGAGCTGTTTTTT CASSPGTGDTGELFF
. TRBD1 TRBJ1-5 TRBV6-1 TGTGCCAGCGACAGGGATGATCAGCCCCAGCATTTT CASDRDDQPQHF
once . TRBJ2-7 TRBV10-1 TGCGCCAGCAGTGGAGGTAGTATTGGACAGAACCTCGACGAGCAGTACTTC CASSGGSIGQNLDEQYF
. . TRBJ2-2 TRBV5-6 TGTGCCAGCAGCTTTTGGGGAATGGGCAGGGACACCGGGGAGCTGTTTTTT CASSFWGMGRDTGELFF
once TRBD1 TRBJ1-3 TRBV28 TGTGCCAGCAGTTGGGACAGATCTGGAAACACCATATATTTT CASSWDRSGNTIYF
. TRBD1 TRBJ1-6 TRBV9 TGTGCCAGCAGCGTAGGGGTACAGGGGGGTGCACCCCTCCACTTT CASSVGVQGGAPLHF
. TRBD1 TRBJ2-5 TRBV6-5 TGTGCCAGCAGTCCAGGGGGCGCGGAGACCCAGTACTTC CASSPGGAETQYF
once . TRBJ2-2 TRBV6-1 TGTGCCAGCATGGTGACTGTCGCGAACACCGGGGAGCTGTTTTTT CASMVTVANTGELFF
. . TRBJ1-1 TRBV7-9 TGTGCCAGCAGCCCGACAGGCGAAGCTTTCTTT CASSPTGEAFF
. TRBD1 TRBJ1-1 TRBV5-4 TGTGCCAGCAGCTACCGGACAGGGAGGACTGAAGCTTTCTTT CASSYRTGRTEAFF
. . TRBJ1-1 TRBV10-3 TGTGCCATCAGCCCCAGGAACACTGAAGCTTTCTTT CAISPRNTEAFF
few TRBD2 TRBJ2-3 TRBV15 TGTGCCACCAGCAGGGGACTAGCGGAGCAAGCCACAGATACGCAGTATTTT CATSRGLAEQATDTQYF
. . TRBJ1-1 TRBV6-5 TGTGCCAGCAGTTACTTTACAGGAACCACTGAAGCTTTCTTT CASSYFTGTTEAFF
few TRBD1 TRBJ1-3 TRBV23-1 TGCGCCAGCAGGGTGGACAGGTGCTCTGGAAACACCATATATTTT CASRVDRCSGNTIYF
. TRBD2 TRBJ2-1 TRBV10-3 TGTGCCATCAAGTGGGGGACTAGTAGCGGGGACAATGAGCAGTTCTTC CAIKWGTSSGDNEQFF
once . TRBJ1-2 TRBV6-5 TGTGCCAGCAGGCAATTCAGCGGGGGCTATGGCTACACCTTC CASRQFSGGYGYTF
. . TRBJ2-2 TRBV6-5 TGTGCCAGCAGTTACGGGCAGGTGAACACCGGGGAGCTGTTTTTT CASSYGQVNTGELFF
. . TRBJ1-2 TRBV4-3 TGCGCCAGCAGCCAAGAGTGGAAACAGGGAAGAATCTATGGCTACACCTTC CASSQEWKQGRIYGYTF
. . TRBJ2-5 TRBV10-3 TGTGCCATCAGGTTGGACTCTCAAGAGACCCAGTACTTC CAIRLDSQETQYF
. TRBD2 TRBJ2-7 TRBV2 TGTGCCAGCAGTGATACTAGCGGGGGTTTCTACGAGCAGTACTTC CASSDTSGGFYEQYF
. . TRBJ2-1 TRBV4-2 TGTGCCAGCAGCCAAGAGCCTAGCCTCTCCTACAATGAGCAGTTCTTC CASSQEPSLSYNEQFF
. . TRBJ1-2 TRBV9 TGTGCCAGCAGCGCCGAGATATCAGGGAACTATGGCTACACCTTC CASSAEISGNYGYTF
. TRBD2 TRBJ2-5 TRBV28 TGTGCCAGCCGTTGGGCGGGGGAAGAGACCCAGTACTTC CASRWAGEETQYF
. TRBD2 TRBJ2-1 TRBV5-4 TGTGCCAGCAGCACCTTAGGCGGGGGTTACAATGAGCAGTTCTTC CASSTLGGGYNEQFF
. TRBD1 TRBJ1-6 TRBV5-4 TGTGCCAGCAGCCCGGACAGGGGGAATTCACCCCTCCACTTT CASSPDRGNSPLHF
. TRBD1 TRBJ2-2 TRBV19 TGTGCCAGTAGTATCCCGGGACAGGGTAACACCGGGGAGCTGTTTTTT CASSIPGQGNTGELFF
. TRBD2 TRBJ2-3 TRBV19 TGTGCCAGTAGTATCCGGACTAGCGGGACGAGGGGTACGCAGTATTTT CASSIRTSGTRGTQYF
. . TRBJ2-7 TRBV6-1 TGTGCCAGCAGTGAGCAAACAGGGACGGGAGAGCAGTACTTC CASSEQTGTGEQYF
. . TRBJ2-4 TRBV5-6 TGTGCCAGCAGCCAAGAGACACAAAACATTCAGTACTTC CASSQETQNIQYF
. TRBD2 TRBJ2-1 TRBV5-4 TGTGCCAGCAGCTTGCCCCGGGGGGATGAGCAGTTCTTC CASSLPRGDEQFF
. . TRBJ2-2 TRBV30 TGTGCCTGGAGTAGGGGAAACACCGGGGAGCTGTTTTTT CAWSRGNTGELFF